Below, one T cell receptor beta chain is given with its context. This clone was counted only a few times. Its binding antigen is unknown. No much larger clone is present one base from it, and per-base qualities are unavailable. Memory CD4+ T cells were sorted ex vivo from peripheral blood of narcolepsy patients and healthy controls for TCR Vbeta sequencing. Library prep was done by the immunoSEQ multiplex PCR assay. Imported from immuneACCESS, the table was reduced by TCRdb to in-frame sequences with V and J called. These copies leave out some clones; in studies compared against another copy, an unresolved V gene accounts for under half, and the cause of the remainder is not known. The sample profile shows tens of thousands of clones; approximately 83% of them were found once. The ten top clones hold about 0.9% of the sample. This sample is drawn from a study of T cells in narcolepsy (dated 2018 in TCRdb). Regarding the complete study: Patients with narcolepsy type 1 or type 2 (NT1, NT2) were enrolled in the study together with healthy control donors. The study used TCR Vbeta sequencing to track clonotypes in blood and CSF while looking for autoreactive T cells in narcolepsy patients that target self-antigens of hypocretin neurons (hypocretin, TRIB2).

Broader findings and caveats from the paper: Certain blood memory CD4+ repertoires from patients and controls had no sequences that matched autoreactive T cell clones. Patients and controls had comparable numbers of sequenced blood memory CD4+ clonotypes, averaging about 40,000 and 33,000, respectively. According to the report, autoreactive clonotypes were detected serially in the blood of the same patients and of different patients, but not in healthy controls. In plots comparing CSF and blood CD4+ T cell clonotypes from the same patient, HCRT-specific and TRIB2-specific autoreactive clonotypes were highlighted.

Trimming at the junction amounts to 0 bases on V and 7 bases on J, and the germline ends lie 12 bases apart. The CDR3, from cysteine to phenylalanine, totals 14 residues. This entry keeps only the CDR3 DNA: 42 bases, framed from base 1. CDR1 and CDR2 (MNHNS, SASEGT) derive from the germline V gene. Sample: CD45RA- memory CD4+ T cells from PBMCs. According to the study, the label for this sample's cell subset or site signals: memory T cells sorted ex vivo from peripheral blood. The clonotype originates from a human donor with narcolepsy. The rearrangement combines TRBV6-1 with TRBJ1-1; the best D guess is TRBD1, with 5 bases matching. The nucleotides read TGTGCCAGCAGTGAAGCTACGGGGACTTATGAAGCTTTCTTT. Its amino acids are CASSEATGTYEAFF.